The source of this T cell receptor (beta chain) is a study of T cell responses to AZD1222 COVID-19 vaccine. Study-wide points: White British people made up most donors, females outnumbered males, and clonal diversity was possibly underestimated. Regions left unmutated in variants are reportedly the target of nearly half of spike-specific TCRs. With dominance at 160-218 and 743-854, vaccine-associated CD4 TCRs spanned spike. Baseline testing showed seropositivity in only five to seven AZD1222 recipients.

This clone has a handful of counts. Its antigen remains unknown. This CDR3 is 12 amino acids long. Germline-derived CDR1 and CDR2 are MDHEN and SYDVKM. The germline V and J ends were trimmed by 3 bases and 6 bases, with 9 bases remaining between them. Method: immunoSEQ multiplex PCR; TCRdb's copy keeps in-frame clones and lacks some. The sample consists of fewer than 65,000 clones, about 79% of them appearing once. The origin of this receptor is an adult in good health. The specimen comprised peripheral blood, sampled on day 0 of AZD1222 vaccination. This chain uses TRBV28 with TRBJ2-7; possibly TRBD2 for D (6 bases). The CDR3 loop reads CASSFAGSEQYF. The CDR3 nucleotides read TGTGCCAGCAGTTTTGCGGGGTCCGAGCAGTACTTC. Together with reference TRBV28 and TRBJ2-7, the CDR3 gives the full variable domain: DVKVTQSSRYLVKRTGEKVFLECVQDMDHENMFWYRQDPGLGLRLIYFSYDVKMKEKGDIPEGYSVSREKKERFSLILESASTNQTSMYLCASSFAGSEQYFGPGTRLTVT.